One and the same sample provided the 27 T cell receptor beta chains below, sequenced in a study of T cell clones after liver transplantation. The repertoire was sequenced with immunoSEQ multiplex PCR; TCRdb's copy has only in-frame clones and lacks some. The profile shows 7,000 to 9,500 clones, roughly 80% of them singletons. The sample was CD8+ T cells from blood, taken at the 22-month timepoint. Every receptor here comes from a human patient who received a liver transplant. Some T cells may be supplied by the graft donor.

V usage is TRBV27 and J usage is TRBJ1-5; D unclear. Trimming cost V 3 bases and J 0 bases, with 9 bases left between them. The CDR3 covers 15 residues. The V gene's germline CDR1 is MNHEY and CDR2 SMNVEV (reference sequence). In nucleotides, the CDR3 is TGTGCCAGCAGTTTCTGGGGAGATAGCAATCAGCCCCAGCATTTT. Translation gives CASSFWGDSNQPQHF.

This sequence joins TRBV4-1 and TRBJ2-5, with 14 bases lining up with TRBD2. The CDR3 sequence is 17 residues long. V shed 4 bases, J shed 1 base, and the junction held 5 bases outside the gene matches. The V gene's germline CDR1 is MGHRA and CDR2 YSYEKL. The CDR3 coding sequence is TGCGCCAGCAGCCTTACCGGGACTAGCGGGGGCCAAGAGACCCAGTACTTC. This gives the protein CASSLTGTSGGQETQYF.

The chain links TRBV28 to TRBJ1-1, with D maybe TRBD1 (6 bases). V was cut by 10 bases and J by 8 bases, with 14 bases left in between. This CDR3 contains 11 residues. Per germline, CDR1 MDHEN and CDR2 SYDVKM. The CDR3 loop reads CAKTEGGEAFF. The CDR3 nucleotides are TGTGCCAAAACCGAAGGGGGAGAAGCTTTCTTT.

This clone is hyperexpanded in the sample. The chain combines TRBV27 with TRBJ2-7, with TRBD1 matching 11 bases. The CDR3 loop spans 16 amino acids. Germline V gene lookup returns CDR1 MNHEY and CDR2 SMNVEV (reference sequence). V lost 5 bases, J lost 6 bases, and 12 bases stayed unmatched. This CDR3 is CASSLTLGTGGIEQYF. CDR3 in DNA: TGTGCCAGCAGTCTGACCCTCGGGACAGGGGGGATCGAGCAGTACTTC.

The chain couples TRBV7-9 to TRBJ2-7, with D possibly being TRBD1 (5 bases). In germline, CDR1 is SEHNR, CDR2 FQNEAQ (reference sequence). V was trimmed by 4 bases and J by 4 bases, leaving 11 bases between them. The CDR3 covers 13 residues. In DNA, the CDR3 is TGTGCCAGCAGCTGGTCAGGGTGGTACGAGCAGTACTTC. Protein: CASSWSGWYEQYF.

This clone was counted only a few times. V gene TRBV7-2 combines with J gene TRBJ2-7, with 14 positions matching TRBD2. The V gene end was trimmed by 4 bases and the J gene end by 3 bases; junction bases not matched to a gene: 2. This CDR3 region has 15 residues. Germline V CDR1 and CDR2: SGHTA, FQGNSA. The CDR3 nucleotides are TGTGCCAGCAGCTCTGGACTAGCGGGGGGCTACGAGCAGTACTTC. The encoded protein is CASSSGLAGGYEQYF.

The chain combines TRBV5-1 with TRBJ2-7; 8 nucleotides match TRBD2. V shed 4 bases and J 3 bases; nucleotides not matched to a gene: 9. Germline assignment: CDR1 SGHRS and CDR2 YFSETQ. This CDR3 is built from 15 residues. CDR3: CASSPLTAGGYEQYF. CDR3 in DNA: TGCGCCAGCAGCCCCCTTACCGCGGGGGGCTACGAGCAGTACTTC.

The gene calls are TRBV29-1 and TRBJ1-1; 11 nucleotides line up with TRBD1. Germline assignment: CDR1 SQVTM and CDR2 ANQGSEA. The trim removed 5 bases at V and 3 bases at J, leaving 11 bases unmatched. This CDR3 contains 16 residues. This CDR3 reads CSVTEDRGPVYTEAFF. In DNA form, the CDR3 reads TGCAGCGTTACCGAGGACAGGGGGCCGGTCTACACTGAAGCTTTCTTT.

The chain combines TRBV29-1 with TRBJ2-2; D call uncertain. Trimming cost V 7 bases and J 4 bases, with 13 bases left between them. The CDR3 is 13 residues long. Per germline, CDR1 SQVTM and CDR2 ANQGSEA. CDR3 protein: CSAIRPGTGELFF. The CDR3 DNA follows: TGCAGCGCCATACGACCGGGCACCGGGGAGCTGTTTTTT.

This clone is termed large. The rearrangement joins TRBV7-9 to TRBJ1-4; D is unclear. The CDR3 length is 14 residues. V lost 4 bases to trimming and J lost 11 bases, with 17 bases between them. Germline CDR1 and CDR2: SEHNR and FQNEAQ (reference sequence). CDR3 coding DNA: TGTGCCAGCAGCTCGACATCCCGGCCGGAGAAACTGTTTTTT. It specifies CASSSTSRPEKLFF. Variable domain in full (rest from reference TRBV7-9 and TRBJ1-4): DTGVSQNPRHKITKRGQNVTFRCDPISEHNRLYWYRQTLGQGPEFLTYFQNEAQLEKSRLLSDRFSAERPKGSFSTLEIQRTEQGDSAMYLCASSSTSRPEKLFFGSGTQLSVL.

V usage is TRBV9 and J usage is TRBJ2-2, with D uncertain. Germline V lookup: CDR1 SGDLS, CDR2 YYNGEE. Deletions cut 1 base from V and 8 bases from J, with 9 bases between. The CDR3 totals 13 residues. This CDR3 is CASSVPLTGELFF. CDR3 DNA sequence: TGTGCCAGCAGCGTACCTCTGACGGGGGAGCTGTTTTTT.

The rearrangement links TRBV11-2 to TRBJ2-2; 10 nucleotides agree with TRBD1. The trim removed 5 bases at V and 4 bases at J, leaving 10 bases unmatched. In germline, CDR1 is SGHAT, CDR2 FQNNGV. This CDR3 spans 17 amino acids. The CDR3 nucleotides read TGTGCCAGCAGCATACCGGGACAGGGGTCGGTCACCGGGGAGCTGTTTTTT. Amino acid sequence: CASSIPGQGSVTGELFF.

This chain connects TRBV11-2 to TRBJ2-3; tentatively, D is TRBD2 (5 bases). This CDR3 spans 13 amino acids. V lost 2 bases and J lost 6, with 9 bases in between. Per germline, CDR1 SGHAT and CDR2 FQNNGV. CDR3: CASSLLGGDTQYF. DNA for the CDR3: TGTGCCAGCAGCTTACTCGGAGGTGATACGCAGTATTTT.

The rearrangement links TRBV29-1 to TRBJ2-1; TRBD1 matches at 10 bases. V dropped 3 bases and J dropped 7; count of bases not matched to a gene: 6. Germline CDR1 SQVTM, CDR2 ANQGSEA. CDR3 length: 14 residues. As DNA, the CDR3 is TGCAGCGTTGACGGGACAGGGGTAGAAAATGAGCAGTTCTTC. Translating gives CSVDGTGVENEQFF.

The rearrangement uses TRBV5-1 and TRBJ1-1; D not certain. V lost 1 base, J lost 4 bases, and 14 bases lay in between. Germline CDR1 and CDR2: SGHRS and YFSETQ. This CDR3 comprises 15 residues. This chain's CDR3 is CASSLFRAGGTEAFF. CDR3 nucleotides: TGCGCCAGCAGCTTGTTTCGTGCGGGCGGCACTGAAGCTTTCTTT.

The chain combines TRBV11-2 with TRBJ2-7; the D gene is possibly TRBD1 (6 bases). The V gene's germline CDR1 is SGHAT and CDR2 FQNNGV. The CDR3 totals 14 residues. V lost 1 base to trimming and J lost 4 bases, with 11 bases between them. The CDR3: CASSLVSGVYEQYF. CDR3 DNA sequence: TGTGCCAGCAGCTTAGTATCAGGGGTATACGAGCAGTACTTC.

The rearrangement joins TRBV14 to TRBJ1-5; 7 nucleotides align to TRBD1. The V segment lost 4 bases and the J segment 0 bases; nucleotides outside the gene matches: 6. The CDR3 loop spans 16 amino acids. Germline loops: CDR1 SGHDN, CDR2 FVKESK. CDR3 sequence (DNA): TGTGCCAGCAGCCTTCAGACAGGGAATAGCAATCAGCCCCAGCATTTT. Amino acid sequence: CASSLQTGNSNQPQHF.

The rearrangement links TRBV27 to TRBJ2-7; 9 bases agree with TRBD2. Germline CDR1 and CDR2: MNHEY and SMNVEV (reference sequence). V was clipped by 0 bases and J by 3 bases; unmatched bases: 3. There are 15 residues in the CDR3. The CDR3 is CASSLSAGGFYEQYF. DNA of the CDR3: TGTGCCAGCAGTTTATCGGCGGGGGGGTTCTACGAGCAGTACTTC.

The gene calls are TRBV7-9 and TRBJ1-5; D not certain. Trimming left V 6 bases short and J 5 bases short, with 17 bases between. CDR1 and CDR2 (germline): SEHNR, FQNEAQ (reference sequence). The CDR3 is 15 amino acids. The CDR3, as DNA: TGTGCCAGCAGTTCCTCTCAACCCGGCGATCAGCCCCAGCATTTT. It translates to CASSSSQPGDQPQHF. The complete variable domain, with remaining parts taken from reference TRBV7-9 and TRBJ1-5, reads DTGVSQNPRHKITKRGQNVTFRCDPISEHNRLYWYRQTLGQGPEFLTYFQNEAQLEKSRLLSDRFSAERPKGSFSTLEIQRTEQGDSAMYLCASSSSQPGDQPQHFGDGTRLSIL.

In its sample, this clone ranks as medium-sized (0.01 to 0.1%). The chain carries TRBV11-2 and TRBJ1-6; D call uncertain. Between the trimmed V and J ends, which lost 4 bases and 8 bases, there was a span of 6 bases. CDR1 and CDR2 (germline): SGHAT, FQNNGV. This CDR3 is 12 amino acids long. The CDR3 here is CASSSEDSPLHF. The CDR3 region has the DNA TGTGCCAGCAGCTCCGAAGATTCACCCCTCCACTTT.

In this sample, this clone turned up a few times. The chain is built from TRBV29-1 and TRBJ1-4, with D possibly matching TRBD1 (6 bases). V shed 6 bases and J shed 12 bases, with 20 bases lying between them. This CDR3 contains 13 residues. Germline CDR1 reads SQVTM; CDR2 reads ANQGSEA. CDR3 sequence reads: CSVWDTGGGELFF. CDR3 in DNA: TGCAGCGTCTGGGACACCGGTGGGGGGGAACTGTTTTTT.

The V gene is TRBV6-5, the J gene TRBJ2-2; D unresolved. V was clipped by 0 bases and J by 4 bases, with 3 bases between them. This CDR3 is built from 13 residues. Germline V gene data show CDR1 as MNHEY and CDR2 as SVGAGI. CDR3 bases: TGTGCCAGCAGTTACTCGACCACCGGGGAGCTGTTTTTT. The encoded protein is CASSYSTTGELFF.

The J gene is TRBJ2-7, the V gene TRBV7-9; 9 bases are shared with TRBD1. CDR3 length: 14 amino acids. The germline CDR1 and CDR2 sequences are SEHNR and FQNEAQ (reference sequence). The J segment lost 5 bases and the V segment lost 2 bases, leaving 4 bases of the junction unmatched. CDR3 residues: CASSLRTGVHEQYF. For the CDR3, the DNA is TGTGCCAGCAGCTTAAGGACAGGGGTCCACGAGCAGTACTTC.

The chain couples TRBV27 to TRBJ2-3, with D perhaps matching TRBD1 or TRBD2 (5 bases each). The CDR3 sequence is 16 residues long. Deletions cut 7 bases from V and 3 bases from J, with 20 bases between. Per the germline V gene, CDR1 is MNHEY and CDR2 is SMNVEV (reference sequence). CDR3 in amino acids: CASTQGAAAGTDTQYF. CDR3 bases: TGTGCCAGCACCCAAGGGGCAGCGGCTGGGACAGATACGCAGTATTTT.

The chain combines TRBV27 with TRBJ2-1, with 8 bases identical to TRBD2. Germline assignment: CDR1 MNHEY and CDR2 SMNVEV (reference sequence). The junction had 11 bases not matched to a gene; V was cut back by 3 bases and J by 10 bases. The CDR3 contains 15 residues. The CDR3 loop reads CASSLSAGVRREQFF. Here the CDR3 DNA reads TGTGCCAGCAGTTTGTCAGCGGGGGTCCGCAGGGAGCAGTTCTTC.

In this sample, this clone turned up a few times. This chain connects TRBV29-1 to TRBJ1-2; 8 bases fit TRBD1. Germline V lookup: CDR1 SQVTM, CDR2 ANQGSEA. CDR3 size: 12 residues. The junction had 6 bases not matched to a gene; V was cut back by 4 bases and J by 8 bases. The CDR3 bases are TGCAGCGTTGGGACAGGGCCGGGGGGCTACACCTTC. Amino acids: CSVGTGPGGYTF.

The V gene is TRBV11-3, the J gene TRBJ2-2; unclear D gene. The V end lost 1 base, the J end lost 6 bases, and 6 bases lay between the germline ends. Germline CDR1 and CDR2: SGHNT and YENEEA. This CDR3 contains 13 residues. Here the CDR3 reads CASSLVGSGELFF. CDR3 sequence (DNA): TGTGCCAGCAGCTTAGTGGGGTCCGGGGAGCTGTTTTTT.